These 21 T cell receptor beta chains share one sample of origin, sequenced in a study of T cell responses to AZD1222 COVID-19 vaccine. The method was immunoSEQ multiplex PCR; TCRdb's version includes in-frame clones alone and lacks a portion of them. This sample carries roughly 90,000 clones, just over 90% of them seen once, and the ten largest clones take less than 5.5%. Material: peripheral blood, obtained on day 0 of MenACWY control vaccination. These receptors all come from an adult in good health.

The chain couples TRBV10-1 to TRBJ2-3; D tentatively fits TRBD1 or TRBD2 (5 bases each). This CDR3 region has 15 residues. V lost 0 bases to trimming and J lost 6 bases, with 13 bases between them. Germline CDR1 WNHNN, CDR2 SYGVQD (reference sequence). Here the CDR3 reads CASSESKGPADTQYF. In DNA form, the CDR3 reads TGCGCCAGCAGTGAGTCGAAGGGACCTGCCGATACGCAGTATTTT.

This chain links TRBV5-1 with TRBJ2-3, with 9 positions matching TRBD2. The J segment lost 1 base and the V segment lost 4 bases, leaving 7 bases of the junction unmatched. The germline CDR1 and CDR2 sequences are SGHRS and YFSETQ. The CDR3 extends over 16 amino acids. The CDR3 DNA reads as TGCGCCAGCAGCACGATGGCTAGCGGGGGCACAGATACGCAGTATTTT. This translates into CASSTMASGGTDTQYF.

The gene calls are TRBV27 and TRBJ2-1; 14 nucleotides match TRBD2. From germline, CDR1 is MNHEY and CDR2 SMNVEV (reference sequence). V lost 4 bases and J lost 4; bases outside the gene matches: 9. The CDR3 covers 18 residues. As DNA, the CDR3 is TGTGCCAGCAGTTCTCGGACTAGCGGGAGGTCCAGTTACAATGAGCAGTTCTTC. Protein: CASSSRTSGRSSYNEQFF.

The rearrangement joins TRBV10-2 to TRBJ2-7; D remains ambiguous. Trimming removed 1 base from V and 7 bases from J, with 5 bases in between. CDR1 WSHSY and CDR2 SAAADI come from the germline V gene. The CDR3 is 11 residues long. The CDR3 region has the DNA TGCGCCAGCAGTGAGTTCGAAGAGCAGTACTTC. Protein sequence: CASSEFEEQYF.

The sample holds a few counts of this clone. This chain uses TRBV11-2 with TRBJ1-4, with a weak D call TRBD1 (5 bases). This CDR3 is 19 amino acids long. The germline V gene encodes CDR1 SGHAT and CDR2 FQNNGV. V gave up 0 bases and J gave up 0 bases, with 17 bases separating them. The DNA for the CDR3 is TGTGCCAGCAGCTTAGATCTAGTGGGGACGGGTGCAACTAATGAAAAACTGTTTTTT. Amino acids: CASSLDLVGTGATNEKLFF. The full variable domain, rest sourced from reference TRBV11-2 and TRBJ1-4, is EAGVAQSPRYKIIEKRQSVAFWCNPISGHATLYWYQQILGQGPKLLIQFQNNGVVDDSQLPKDRFSAERLKGVDSTLKIQPAKLEDSAVYLCASSLDLVGTGATNEKLFFGSGTQLSVL.

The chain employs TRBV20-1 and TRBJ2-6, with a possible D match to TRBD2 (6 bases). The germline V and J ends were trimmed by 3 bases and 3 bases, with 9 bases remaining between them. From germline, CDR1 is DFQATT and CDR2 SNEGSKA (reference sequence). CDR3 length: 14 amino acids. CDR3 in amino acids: CSASWRDGANVLTF. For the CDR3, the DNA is TGCAGTGCTAGTTGGAGGGATGGGGCCAACGTCCTGACTTTC.

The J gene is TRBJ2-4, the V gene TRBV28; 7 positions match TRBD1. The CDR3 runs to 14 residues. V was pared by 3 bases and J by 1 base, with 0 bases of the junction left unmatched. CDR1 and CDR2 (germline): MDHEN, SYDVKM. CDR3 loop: CASSLTGAKNIQYF. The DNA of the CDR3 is TGTGCCAGCAGTTTGACAGGGGCCAAAAACATTCAGTACTTC.

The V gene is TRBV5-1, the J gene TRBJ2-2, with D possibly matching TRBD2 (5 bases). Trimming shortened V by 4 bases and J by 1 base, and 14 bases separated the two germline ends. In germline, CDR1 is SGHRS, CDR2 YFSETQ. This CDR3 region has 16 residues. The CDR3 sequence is CASSEFTSGNTGELFF. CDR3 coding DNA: TGCGCCAGCAGCGAATTTACTAGTGGGAACACCGGGGAGCTGTTTTTT. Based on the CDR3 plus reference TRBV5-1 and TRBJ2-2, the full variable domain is KAGVTQTPRYLIKTRGQQVTLSCSPISGHRSVSWYQQTPGQGLQFLFEYFSETQRNKGNFPGRFSGRQFSNSRSEMNVSTLELGDSALYLCASSEFTSGNTGELFFGEGSRLTVL.

The CDR3 DNA reads as TGTGCCATCAGTGACCCGAGGGTACGGGACATCAATCAGCCCCAGCATTTT. Encoded protein: CAISDPRVRDINQPQHF. This sequence joins TRBV10-3 and TRBJ1-5, with TRBD1 as a possible D gene (6 bases). The germline gives CDR1 ENHRY, CDR2 SYGVKD. This CDR3 is 17 amino acids long. Trimming pared 3 bases from V and 3 bases from J, leaving 18 bases between.

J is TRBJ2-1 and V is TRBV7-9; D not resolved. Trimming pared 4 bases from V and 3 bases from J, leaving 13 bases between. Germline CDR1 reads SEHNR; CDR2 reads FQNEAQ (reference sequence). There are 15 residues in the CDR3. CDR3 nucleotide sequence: TGTGCCAGCAGCTCGCCGGGTCGTAACTACAATGAGCAGTTCTTC. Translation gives CASSSPGRNYNEQFF.

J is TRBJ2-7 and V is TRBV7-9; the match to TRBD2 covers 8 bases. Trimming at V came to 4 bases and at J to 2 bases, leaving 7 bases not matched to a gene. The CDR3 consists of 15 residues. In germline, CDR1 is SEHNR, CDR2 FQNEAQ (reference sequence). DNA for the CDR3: TGTGCCAGCAGCTCTTTAGCGGGAACCACCTACGAGCAGTACTTC. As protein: CASSSLAGTTYEQYF.

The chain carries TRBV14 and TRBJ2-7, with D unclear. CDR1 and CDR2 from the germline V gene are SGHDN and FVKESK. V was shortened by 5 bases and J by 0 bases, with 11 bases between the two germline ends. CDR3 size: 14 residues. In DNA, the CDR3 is TGTGCCAGCAGCAAGAGACAAGGCTCCTACGAGCAGTACTTC. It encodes CASSKRQGSYEQYF.

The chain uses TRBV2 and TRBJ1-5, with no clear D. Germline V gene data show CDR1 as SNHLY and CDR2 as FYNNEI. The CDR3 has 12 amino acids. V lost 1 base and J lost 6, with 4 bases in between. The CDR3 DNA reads TGTGCCAGCAGTGAAGGGAGTCAGCCCCAGCATTTT. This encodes CASSEGSQPQHF. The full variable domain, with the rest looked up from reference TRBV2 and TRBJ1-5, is EPEVTQTPSHQVTQMGQEVILRCVPISNHLYFYWYRQILGQKVEFLVSFYNNEISEKSEIFDDQFSVERPDGSNFTLKIRSTKLEDSAMYFCASSEGSQPQHFGDGTRLSIL.

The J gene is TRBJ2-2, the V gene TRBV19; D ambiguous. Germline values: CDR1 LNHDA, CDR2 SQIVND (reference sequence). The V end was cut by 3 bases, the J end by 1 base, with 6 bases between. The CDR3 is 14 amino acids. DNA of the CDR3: TGTGCCAGTAGTATCAGACAGAACACCGGGGAGCTGTTTTTT. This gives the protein CASSIRQNTGELFF.

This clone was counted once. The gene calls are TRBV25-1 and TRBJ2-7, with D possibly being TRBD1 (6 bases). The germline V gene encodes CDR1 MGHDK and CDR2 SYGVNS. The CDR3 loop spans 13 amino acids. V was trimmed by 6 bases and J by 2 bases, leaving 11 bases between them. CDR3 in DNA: TGTGCCAGCAGACAACAGGGAACCTACGAGCAGTACTTC. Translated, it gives CASRQQGTYEQYF.

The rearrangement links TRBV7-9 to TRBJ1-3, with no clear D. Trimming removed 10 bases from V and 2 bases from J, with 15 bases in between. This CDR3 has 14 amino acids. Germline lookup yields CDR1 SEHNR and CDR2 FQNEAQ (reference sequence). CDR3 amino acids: CATSIGSAGNTIYF. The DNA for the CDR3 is TGTGCCACCTCCATTGGGAGCGCTGGAAACACCATATATTTT.

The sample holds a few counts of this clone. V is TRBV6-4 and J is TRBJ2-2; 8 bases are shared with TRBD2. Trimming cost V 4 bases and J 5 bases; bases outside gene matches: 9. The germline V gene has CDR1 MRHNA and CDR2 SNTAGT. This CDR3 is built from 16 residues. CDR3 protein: CASSGDSGMGTGELFF. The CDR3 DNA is TGTGCCAGCAGTGGCGATAGCGGGATGGGTACCGGGGAGCTGTTTTTT.

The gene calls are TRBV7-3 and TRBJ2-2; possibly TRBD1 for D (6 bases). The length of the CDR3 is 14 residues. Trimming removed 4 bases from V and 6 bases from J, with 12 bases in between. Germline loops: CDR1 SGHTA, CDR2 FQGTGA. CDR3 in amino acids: CASSSGTGPGELFF. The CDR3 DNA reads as TGTGCCAGCAGCTCTGGAACAGGGCCCGGGGAGCTGTTTTTT. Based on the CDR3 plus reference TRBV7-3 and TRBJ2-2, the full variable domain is GAGVSQTPSNKVTEKGKYVELRCDPISGHTALYWYRQSLGQGPEFLIYFQGTGAADDSGLPNDRFFAVRPEGSVSTLKIQRTERGDSAVYLCASSSGTGPGELFFGEGSRLTVL.

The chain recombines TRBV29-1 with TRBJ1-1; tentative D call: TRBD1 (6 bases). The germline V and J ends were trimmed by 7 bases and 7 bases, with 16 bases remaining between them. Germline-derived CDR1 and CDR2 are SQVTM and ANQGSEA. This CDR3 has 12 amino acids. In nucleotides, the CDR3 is TGCAGCGGGCTTAGGGGGGCTGATGAAGCTTTCTTT. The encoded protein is CSGLRGADEAFF.

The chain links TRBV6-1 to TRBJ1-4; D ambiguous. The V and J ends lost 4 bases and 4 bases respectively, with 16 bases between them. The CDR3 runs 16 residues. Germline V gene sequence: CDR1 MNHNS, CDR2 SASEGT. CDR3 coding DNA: TGTGCCAGCAGTGCAGGCGTTCAACCACATAATGAAAAACTGTTTTTT. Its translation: CASSAGVQPHNEKLFF.

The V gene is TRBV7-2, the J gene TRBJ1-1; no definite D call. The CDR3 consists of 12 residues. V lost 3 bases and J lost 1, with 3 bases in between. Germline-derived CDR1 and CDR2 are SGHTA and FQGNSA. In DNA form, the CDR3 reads TGTGCCAGCAGCTTCTCGAACACTGAAGCTTTCTTT. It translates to CASSFSNTEAFF.